This passage covers 6 T cell receptor beta chains from one sample sequenced in a study of CD8+ T cells in alopecia areata. Cutaneous lymph node cells were pooled, and they were sorted using CD4, CD8alpha, NKG2D, NKG2ACE and other markers. Reverse transcription of extracted RNA yielded cDNA, which provided the sequencing template. The protocol was immunoSEQ multiplex PCR, while the TCRdb copy is restricted to in-frame clones and leaves out a portion. The table lists 200,000 to 300,000 clones, with no singletons. Sequences were obtained from CD4+ T cells sorted from a lymph node. These receptors were collected from a C3H/HeJ mouse with alopecia areata. The strain is characterized by the MHC haplotype H2-k.

Details on this clone: Here the gene names and germline are mouse. Read coverage stops 4 residues before the CDR3 terminus; the germline J gene supplies the remainder. This same CDR3 is encoded by further DNA sequences in the sample. The J gene is TRBJ2-5, the V gene TRBV13-3, with D maybe TRBD1 (6 bases). Germline lookup yields CDR1 NNHDY and CDR2 SYVADS. This CDR3 has 14 amino acids. V lost 3 bases to trimming and J lost 1 base, with 9 bases between them. The CDR3 region is CASSAQGDQDTQYF. The part of the CDR3 DNA that was read is TGTGCCAGCAGTGCACAGGGAGACCAAGAC.

Only a few counts were recorded for this clone. Mouse names are used for the genes. The observed sequence ends 3 residues before the CDR3 terminus, with the missing tail filled in from the germline J gene. This chain joins TRBV13-1 and TRBJ1-6; 10 bases are shared with TRBD1. TRBJ1-6 is labeled an ORF, and its function is uncertain. This CDR3 contains 15 residues. With V trimmed by 2 bases and J by 7 bases, 3 bases remained unmatched. Germline values: CDR1 NSHNY, CDR2 SYGAGN. The CDR3: CASSETGGGNSPLYF. The sequenced part of the CDR3 DNA is TGTGCCAGCAGTGAGACAGGGGGCGGGAATTCGCCC.

On this clone itself: Gene and germline names: mouse. The CDR3 bases that were read are TGTGCCAGCAGTGAGACGCTGGGAGGTGCAGAA. It yields the protein CASSETLGGAE. The CDR3 as a whole reads CASSETLGGAETLYF. This chain joins TRBV13-1 and TRBJ2-3; D may be TRBD2 (5 bases). Sequencing ends 4 residues short of the CDR3 end; the germline J gene provides the rest. The V and J ends lost 2 bases and 1 base respectively, with 11 bases between them. From germline, CDR1 is NSHNY and CDR2 SYGAGN. This CDR3 is 15 amino acids long.

This clone has more than one count but fewer than ten. Gene names are mouse gene names. The sequenced fragment ends 4 residues before the CDR3 boundary, so the rest is inferred from the germline J gene. This sequence joins TRBV17 and TRBJ1-1, with D perhaps TRBD1 (5 bases). CDR3 length: 15 amino acids. V lost 0 bases and J 0 bases, leaving 8 bases between the germline ends. From germline, CDR1 is MNHDT and CDR2 YYDKIL. Here the CDR3 reads CASSRDPGQNTEVFF. CDR3 bases read: TGTGCTAGCAGTAGAGACCCGGGACAGAACACA.

A note on this clone: Mouse names are used for the genes. The read terminates 4 residues before the CDR3 end, so the remaining end is supplied by the germline J gene. The chain uses TRBV13-3 and TRBJ2-1, with 10 bases identical to TRBD2. This CDR3 spans 14 amino acids. The germline V gene encodes CDR1 NNHDY and CDR2 SYVADS. The sequenced CDR3 bases are TGTGCCAGCAGAGACTGGGGGGATTGGGCT. Translation: CASRDWGDWA. In full, the CDR3 reads CASRDWGDWAEQFF.

This clone was counted only a few times. Genes and germline come from the mouse. The sequence runs out 4 residues before the end of the CDR3; the remainder is reconstructed from the germline J gene. The chain combines TRBV1 with TRBJ1-2, with 7 bases that match TRBD1. The CDR3 totals 15 residues. Germline trimming cut 3 bases from V and 1 base from J; bases unmatched to any gene: 5. The germline gives CDR1 NSQYPW, CDR2 LRSPGD (reference sequence). Partial CDR3 DNA: TGCACCTGCAGTGCGACCGGGACAGAAAACTCC. It is translated as CTCSATGTENS. The whole CDR3 sequence reads CTCSATGTENSDYTF.